This is a list of T cell receptor beta chains from one sample in a study of regulatory T cells in long-lasting Graves disease. In TCRdb, the multiplex PCR reads were re-called with MiXCR into one record per CDR3 protein. The sample contains roughly 420,000 distinct CDR3 sequences, around a sixth of which appear only once. The sequencing here drew on peripheral blood mononuclear cells (PBMCs), taken at new diagnosis, from a patient treated with antithyroid drugs. The receptors come from a female donor with Graves disease. CDR3s include the opening cysteine and the closing phenylalanine or tryptophan. D genes are given only for firm matches. The size of a clone is reported for some rows only, either as once, few or many, or as a class for expanded clones.

D | J | size | V | CDR3 | DNA
- | TRBJ2-1 | - | TRBV12-3/TRBV12-4 | CASTPRGYANEQFF | TGTGCCAGCACCCCGAGAGGCTATGCCAATGAGCAGTTCTTC
- | TRBJ1-1 | many | TRBV19 | CASRHPLGVMNTEAFF | TGTGCCAGTAGACACCCCCTTGGGGTAATGAACACTGAAGCTTTCTTT
TRBD2 | TRBJ2-1 | - | TRBV29-1 | CSVETAGAGSYEQFF | TGCAGCGTTGAAACGGCGGGAGCCGGTAGCTATGAGCAGTTCTTC
- | TRBJ1-5 | many | TRBV5-1 | CASRSGHDSNQPQHF | TGCGCCAGCAGAAGCGGACACGATAGCAATCAGCCCCAGCATTTT
- | TRBJ1-1 | many | TRBV11-1 | CASRRTQRGPGENTEAFF | TGTGCCAGCAGAAGAACCCAACGAGGGCCAGGGGAGAACACTGAAGCTTTCTTT
- | TRBJ1-6 | - | TRBV12-3/TRBV12-4 | CASSLQGMINSPLHF | TGTGCCAGCAGTTTGCAGGGCATGATTAATTCACCCCTCCACTTT
- | TRBJ1-1 | many | TRBV28 | CASSSAGRWADTEAFF | TGTGCCAGCAGTTCCGCTGGTCGTTGGGCTGACACTGAAGCTTTCTTT
TRBD1 | TRBJ1-4 | many | TRBV7-2 | CASSDRPGQGTTNEKLFF | TGTGCCAGCAGCGACCGACCGGGACAGGGAACAACTAATGAAAAACTGTTTTTT
- | TRBJ1-1 | many | TRBV28 | CASSTPTRAFF | TGTGCCAGCAGTACCCCTACGAGGGCTTTCTTT
- | TRBJ1-5 | many | TRBV2 | CASTPMEARNQPQHF | TGTGCCAGCACTCCCATGGAGGCCCGCAATCAGCCCCAGCATTTT
- | TRBJ2-2 | many | TRBV10-1 | CASSDLRGMHTGELFF | TGCGCCAGCAGTGACCTCAGGGGAATGCACACCGGGGAGCTGTTTTTT
- | TRBJ2-7 | many | TRBV28 | CASSAVYEQYF | TGTGCCAGCAGTGCTGTCTACGAGCAGTACTTC
TRBD2 | TRBJ2-1 | many | TRBV3-1 | CASSQEWKTSGHNEQFF | TGTGCCAGCAGCCAAGAGTGGAAAACTAGCGGACACAATGAGCAGTTCTTC
- | TRBJ2-5 | - | TRBV11-2 | CASSFQVQGDKTQYF | TGTGCCAGCAGCTTTCAGGTCCAGGGAGACAAGACCCAGTACTTC
- | TRBJ2-2 | - | TRBV30 | CAWSVSFRAANTGELFF | TGTGCCTGGAGTGTTTCGTTTCGGGCAGCGAACACCGGGGAGCTGTTTTTT
- | TRBJ2-1 | few | TRBV4-1 | CATLEAPGLNEQFF | TGCGCCACCCTCGAGGCTCCGGGGTTAAATGAGCAGTTCTTC